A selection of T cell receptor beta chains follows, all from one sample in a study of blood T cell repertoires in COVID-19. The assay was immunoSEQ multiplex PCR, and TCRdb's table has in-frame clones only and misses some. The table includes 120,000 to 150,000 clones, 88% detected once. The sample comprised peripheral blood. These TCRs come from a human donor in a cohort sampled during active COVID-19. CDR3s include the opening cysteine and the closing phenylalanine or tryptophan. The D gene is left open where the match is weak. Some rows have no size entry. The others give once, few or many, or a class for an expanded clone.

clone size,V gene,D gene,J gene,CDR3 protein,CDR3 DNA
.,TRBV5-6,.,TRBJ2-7,CASSLVRGVLSYEQYF,TGTGCCAGCAGCCTTGTCCGGGGAGTCCTTTCCTACGAGCAGTACTTC
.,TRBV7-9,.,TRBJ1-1,CASSPTQGVGTEAFF,TGTGCCAGCAGCCCCACACAGGGAGTAGGAACTGAAGCTTTCTTT
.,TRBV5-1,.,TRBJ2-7,CASSATASSYEQYF,TGCGCCAGCAGCGCGACCGCTAGCTCCTACGAGCAGTACTTC
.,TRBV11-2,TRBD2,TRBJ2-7,CASSLGAGARIYEQYF,TGTGCCAGCAGCTTAGGAGCGGGGGCGAGAATCTACGAGCAGTACTTC
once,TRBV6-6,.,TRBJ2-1,CASSPISPNEQFF,TGTGCCAGCAGCCCCATTTCCCCCAATGAGCAGTTCTTC
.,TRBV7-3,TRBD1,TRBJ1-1,CASSSQTGGTEAFF,TGTGCCAGCAGCTCCCAGACAGGGGGGACTGAAGCTTTCTTT
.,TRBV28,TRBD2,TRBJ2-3,CASRSPERGLSTDTQYF,TGTGCCAGCAGGTCACCGGAGCGGGGCCTTAGCACAGATACGCAGTATTTT
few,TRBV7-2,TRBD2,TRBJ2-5,CASSPSAGGETQYF,TGTGCCAGCAGCCCCTCGGCGGGAGGAGAGACCCAGTACTTC
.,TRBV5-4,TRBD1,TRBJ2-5,CASGRRQGETQYF,TGTGCCAGCGGACGCCGACAGGGAGAGACCCAGTACTTC
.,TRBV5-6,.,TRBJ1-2,CASSRTGGRSYTF,TGTGCCAGCAGCCGGACGGGGGGCAGGAGCTACACCTTC
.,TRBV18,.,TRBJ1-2,CASSPLTEVYGYTF,TGTGCCAGCTCACCGTTAACAGAAGTCTATGGCTACACCTTC
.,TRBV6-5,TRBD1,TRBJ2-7,CASSYIGQGGEQYF,TGTGCCAGCAGTTACATAGGACAGGGCGGTGAGCAGTACTTC
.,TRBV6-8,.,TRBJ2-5,CASSSVVRNGETQYF,TGTGCCAGCAGCTCTGTCGTCAGGAATGGAGAGACCCAGTACTTC
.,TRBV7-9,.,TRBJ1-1,CASSPARDIFEAFF,TGTGCCAGCAGCCCAGCCCGGGATATATTTGAAGCTTTCTTT
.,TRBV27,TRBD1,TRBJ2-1,CASTRGGQGARNEQFF,TGTGCCAGCACCCGAGGGGGACAGGGGGCGCGGAATGAGCAGTTCTTC
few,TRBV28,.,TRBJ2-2,CASRITGVNTGELFF,TGTGCCAGCAGGATAACCGGGGTTAACACCGGGGAGCTGTTTTTT
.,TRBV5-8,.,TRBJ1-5,CASSRTFYSNQPQHF,TGTGCCAGCAGCCGGACTTTTTATAGCAATCAGCCCCAGCATTTT
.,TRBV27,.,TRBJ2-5,CASRLVHQETQYF,TGTGCCAGCAGGCTAGTGCACCAAGAGACCCAGTACTTC
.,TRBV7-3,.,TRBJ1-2,CASSAAAGRIYTF,TGTGCCAGCAGCGCGGCGGCAGGGCGGATCTACACCTTC
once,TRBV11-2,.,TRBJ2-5,CASSLRRGRETQYF,TGTGCCAGCAGCTTACGCAGGGGCAGAGAGACCCAGTACTTC
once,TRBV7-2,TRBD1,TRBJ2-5,CASSPDRGFQETQYF,TGTGCCAGCAGCCCCGACAGGGGGTTCCAAGAGACCCAGTACTTC
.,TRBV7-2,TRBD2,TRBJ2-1,CASSLELAGAYNEQFF,TGTGCCAGCAGCTTAGAACTAGCGGGGGCCTACAATGAGCAGTTCTTC
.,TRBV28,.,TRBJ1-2,CASSLRQRGYTF,TGTGCCAGCAGTTTAAGGCAGAGGGGCTACACCTTC
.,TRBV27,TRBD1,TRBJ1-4,CASSRQGAANEKLFF,TGTGCCAGCAGTCGACAGGGTGCGGCTAATGAAAAACTGTTTTTT